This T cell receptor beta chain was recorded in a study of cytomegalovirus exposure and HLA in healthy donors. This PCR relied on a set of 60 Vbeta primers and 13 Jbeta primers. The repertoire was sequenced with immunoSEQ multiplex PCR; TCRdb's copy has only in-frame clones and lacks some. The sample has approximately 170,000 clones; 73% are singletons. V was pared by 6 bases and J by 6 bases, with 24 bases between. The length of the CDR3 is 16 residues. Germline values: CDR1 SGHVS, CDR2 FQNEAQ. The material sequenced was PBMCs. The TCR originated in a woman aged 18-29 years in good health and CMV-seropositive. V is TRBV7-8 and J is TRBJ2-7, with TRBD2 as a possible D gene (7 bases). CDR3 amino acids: CASSFELGGGTPEQYF. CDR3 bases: TGTGCCAGCAGTTTCGAATTAGGGGGGGGGACGCCCGAGCAGTACTTC.